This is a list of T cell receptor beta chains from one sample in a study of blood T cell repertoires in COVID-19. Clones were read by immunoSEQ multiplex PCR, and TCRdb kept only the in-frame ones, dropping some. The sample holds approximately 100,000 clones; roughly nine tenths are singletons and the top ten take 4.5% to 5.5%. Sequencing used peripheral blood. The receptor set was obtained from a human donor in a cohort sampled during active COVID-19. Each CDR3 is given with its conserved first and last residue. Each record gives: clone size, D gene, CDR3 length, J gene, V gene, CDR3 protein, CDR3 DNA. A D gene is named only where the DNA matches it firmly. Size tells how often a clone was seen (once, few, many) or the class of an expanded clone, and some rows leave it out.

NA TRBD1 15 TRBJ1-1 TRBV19 CASSSRTGRGPEAFF TGTGCCAGTAGTTCCCGGACAGGTAGGGGGCCTGAAGCTTTCTTT
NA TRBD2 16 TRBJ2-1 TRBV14 CASSQVLGLAGGEQFF TGTGCCAGCAGCCAAGTCCTAGGGCTAGCGGGAGGGGAGCAGTTCTTC
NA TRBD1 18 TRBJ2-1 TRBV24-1 CATSSSGTGVRYVNEQFF TGTGCCACCAGCTCCTCCGGGACAGGGGTTCGCTACGTCAATGAGCAGTTCTTC
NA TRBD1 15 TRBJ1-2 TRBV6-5 CASSYSGRGNYGYTF TGTGCCAGCAGTTACTCGGGCAGGGGGAACTATGGCTACACCTTC
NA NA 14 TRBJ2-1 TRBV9 CASSPGQSNNEQFF TGTGCCAGCAGTCCTGGACAGTCGAACAATGAGCAGTTCTTC
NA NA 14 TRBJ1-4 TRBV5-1 CASRWDFSNEKLFF TGCGCCAGCAGGTGGGACTTTAGTAATGAAAAACTGTTTTTT
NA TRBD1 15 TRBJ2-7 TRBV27 CASSLFGTATYEQYF TGTGCCAGCAGTTTATTTGGGACAGCAACCTACGAGCAGTACTTC
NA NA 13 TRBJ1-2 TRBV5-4 CASSLVGAYGYTF TGTGCCAGCAGCTTGGTGGGGGCCTATGGCTACACCTTC
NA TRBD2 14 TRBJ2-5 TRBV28 CASSLGREGETQYF TGTGCCAGCAGTTTAGGGCGGGAGGGTGAGACCCAGTACTTC
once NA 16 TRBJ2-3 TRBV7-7 CASSPLGGGRTDTQYF TGTGCCAGCAGCCCCCTGGGGGGAGGCCGCACAGATACGCAGTATTTT
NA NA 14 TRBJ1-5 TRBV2 CASVGGISNQPQHF TGTGCCAGCGTGGGAGGAATAAGCAATCAGCCCCAGCATTTT
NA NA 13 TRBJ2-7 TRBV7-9 CASSLAPGNEQYF TGTGCCAGCAGCTTAGCGCCTGGCAACGAGCAGTACTTC
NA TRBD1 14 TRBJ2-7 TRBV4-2 CASSQDRGDYEQYF TGTGCCAGCAGCCAGGACAGGGGGGACTACGAGCAGTACTTC
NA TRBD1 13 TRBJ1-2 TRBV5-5 CASTGQGFYGYTF TGTGCCAGCACCGGACAGGGGTTTTATGGCTACACCTTC
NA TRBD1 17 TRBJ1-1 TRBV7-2 CASSPPGTVLLRPEAFF TGTGCCAGCAGCCCCCCAGGGACAGTTCTGTTACGTCCTGAAGCTTTCTTT
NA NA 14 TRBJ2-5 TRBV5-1 CASSRGEYQETQYF TGCGCCAGCAGCAGGGGCGAGTACCAAGAGACCCAGTACTTC